This entry lists 10 T cell receptor beta chains sequenced from one sample in a study of shared clonotypes between healthy human individuals. Libraries were prepared by immunoSEQ multiplex PCR; TCRdb keeps only in-frame clonotypes and omits some of them. Found here are fewer than 600,000 clones, around 74% of them singletons; the top ten hold under 15%. The sample was PBMCs. These receptors all stem from a woman aged 40 to 55 in good health. Some clones in this sample may be carry-over from other donors' samples.

This chain uses TRBV6-5 with TRBJ2-7; no clear D gene. The V gene's germline CDR1 is MNHEY and CDR2 SVGAGI. This CDR3 contains 13 residues. Trimming left V 5 bases short and J 0 bases short, with 8 bases between. CDR3 region: CASSEFTSYEQYF. CDR3 in DNA: TGTGCCAGCAGTGAATTTACCTCCTACGAGCAGTACTTC.

The table lists this clone with many counts. Within the sample, other DNA sequences also encode this same CDR3. This rearrangement joins TRBV11-3 to TRBJ1-1; D not resolved. Trimming removed 1 base at V and 1 base at J, with 7 bases between. CDR3 length: 14 residues. Germline V gives CDR1 SGHNT, CDR2 YENEEA. CDR3 sequence (DNA): TGTGCCAGCAGCTTAGGGACGGAGAACACTGAAGCTTTCTTT. The encoded protein is CASSLGTENTEAFF.

This chain joins TRBV1 and TRBJ2-7. TRBV1 is described as a pseudogene. The CDR3 covers 14 residues. The CDR3 sequence: CTCKRQLPSYEQYF. CDR3 nucleotides: TGCACCTGCAAACGGCAGCTACCCTCCTACGAGCAGTACTTC.

V and J are TRBV27 and TRBJ1-5, with D tentatively TRBD1 (5 bases). The CDR3 length is 15 residues. Germline CDR1 is MNHEY and CDR2 is SMNVEV (reference sequence). Trimming shortened V by 2 bases and J by 3 bases, and 11 bases separated the two germline ends. CDR3 sequence reads: CASSLNQGYNQPQHF. The CDR3 DNA sequence: TGTGCCAGCAGTTTAAATCAGGGTTACAATCAGCCCCAGCATTTT.

This chain connects TRBV6-6 to TRBJ1-2, with TRBD1 as a possible D gene (5 bases). The germline V gene has CDR1 MNHNY and CDR2 SVGAGI (reference sequence). Trimming removed 1 base at V and 6 bases at J, with 9 bases between. The CDR3 is 13 amino acids. CDR3 residues: CASSYFGGDGYTF. Here the CDR3 DNA reads TGTGCCAGCAGTTACTTCGGGGGTGATGGCTACACCTTC.

This clone came up many times. This chain joins TRBV2 and TRBJ2-7; 10 bases agree with TRBD1. The CDR3 consists of 21 residues. The trim removed 3 bases at V and 3 bases at J, leaving 23 bases unmatched. Germline lookup yields CDR1 SNHLY and CDR2 FYNNEI. The CDR3 nucleotides are TGTGCCAGCAGTGACGGGACAGGGGAGGCCGGGAGGGCCATGAATCTCTACGAGCAGTACTTC. Amino acids: CASSDGTGEAGRAMNLYEQYF.

The J gene is TRBJ2-7, the V gene TRBV27; 9 nucleotides line up with TRBD1. Germline trimming cut 5 bases from V and 6 bases from J; bases unmatched to any gene: 8. The CDR3 sequence is 14 residues long. Per germline, CDR1 MNHEY and CDR2 SMNVEV (reference sequence). CDR3 nucleotide sequence: TGTGCCAGCAGTCTCAGTGTGACAGGGGGCGAGCAGTACTTC. It yields the protein CASSLSVTGGEQYF.

The genes are TRBV30 and TRBJ1-1; no definite D call. The germline V gene has CDR1 GTSNPN and CDR2 SVGIG (reference sequence). The CDR3 covers 12 residues. V was trimmed by 3 bases and J by 0 bases, leaving 5 bases between them. CDR3 sequence reads: CAWSIMNTEAFF. The DNA for the CDR3 is TGTGCCTGGAGCATAATGAACACTGAAGCTTTCTTT.

This clone was counted a few times. The CDR3 does not end in the conserved phenylalanine or tryptophan, so this is likely a read error. The chain has TRBV7-9 and TRBJ1-1, with TRBD1 as a possible D gene (5 bases). Gene TRBJ2-2 matches the end of the DNA better, so the J call may be wrong. The germline V gene encodes CDR1 SEHNR and CDR2 FQNEAQ (reference sequence). CDR3 length equals 14 residues. CDR3 in amino acids: CASSPPKPTAPLFN. DNA of the CDR3: TGTGCCAGCAGCCCCCCAAAACCGACAGCCCCTCTGTTTAAT.

The V gene is TRBV28, the J gene TRBJ1-3, with TRBD1 matching 8 bases. The V segment lost 0 bases and the J segment 0 bases; nucleotides outside the gene matches: 10. The CDR3 is 19 residues long. Per germline, CDR1 MDHEN and CDR2 SYDVKM. The chain's CDR3 is CASSLWAGGYPSSGNTIYF. The CDR3 nucleotides read TGTGCCAGCAGTTTATGGGCAGGGGGCTATCCGAGCTCTGGAAACACCATATATTTT. Full variable domain (missing parts from reference TRBV28 and TRBJ1-3): DVKVTQSSRYLVKRTGEKVFLECVQDMDHENMFWYRQDPGLGLRLIYFSYDVKMKEKGDIPEGYSVSREKKERFSLILESASTNQTSMYLCASSLWAGGYPSSGNTIYFGEGSWLTVV.